This TCR beta chain was documented in a study of post-analysis software for immune sequencing data. The study, taken as a whole, reports: For normalized Chao1 diversity, multiple sclerosis patients scored significantly lower than controls did. TRBV5-6, TRBV5-1 and TRBV20-1 were among 4 or 5 TRBV segments more frequent in patients than controls.

The CDR3 totals 15 residues. Germline CDR1 and CDR2: SQVTM and ANQGSEA. After removal of 5 bases from V and 0 bases from J, the junction contained 8 bases not matched to a gene. Concerning this clonotype itself: Its antigen is not known.

Unique-molecular-identifier-tagged TCR beta cDNA libraries were used. Between about 0.9 and 11 million T cells gave rise to some 470,000 cDNA molecules. TCRdb used MiXCR to reprocess the PCR reads, holding one entry per CDR3 protein. This repertoire shows fewer than 850,000 distinct CDR3 sequences, about 32% found once; its top ten account for 0.56%. V gene TRBV29-1 combines with J gene TRBJ2-3; TRBD1 matches 7 bases. Sequencing was done on a sample of blood. The TCR was taken from a girl aged 10-17 years with multiple sclerosis. The DNA for the CDR3 is TGCAGCGTTAAGGACAGGACACCTAGCACAGATACGCAGTATTTT. Translating gives CSVKDRTPSTDTQYF.